Below, 28 T cell receptor beta chains from the same sample are listed, as sequenced in a study of cytomegalovirus exposure and HLA in healthy donors. It was with 60 Vbeta and 13 Jbeta primers that the PCR ran. The repertoire was sequenced with immunoSEQ multiplex PCR; TCRdb's copy has only in-frame clones and lacks some. Of about 250,000 clones in the sample, 80% to 95% were seen once. The sequenced sample consisted of PBMCs. Source of these receptors: a girl aged 2 to 10 in good health and CMV-seronegative.

V usage is TRBV7-2 and J usage is TRBJ2-1; 8 bases line up with TRBD2. The CDR3 sequence is 15 residues long. Germline values: CDR1 SGHTA, CDR2 FQGNSA. The junction had 7 bases not matched to a gene; V was cut back by 5 bases and J by 4 bases. The chain's CDR3 is CASSIGGVKYNEQFF. The CDR3, as DNA: TGTGCCAGCAGCATCGGGGGGGTCAAGTACAATGAGCAGTTCTTC.

This clone appeared once. V is TRBV6-5 and J is TRBJ2-2; maybe TRBD1 (5 bases). The CDR3 consists of 13 residues. The V end was cut by 5 bases, the J end by 6 bases, with 10 bases between. Looked up from germline, CDR1 is MNHEY and CDR2 is SVGAGI. CDR3 in DNA: TGTGCCAGCAGTGAACAAGGGGCCGGGGAGCTGTTTTTT. It codes for CASSEQGAGELFF.

J is TRBJ2-1 and V is TRBV19; D unresolved. Germline V gene sequence: CDR1 LNHDA, CDR2 SQIVND (reference sequence). V lost 5 bases, J lost 0 bases, and 17 bases lay in between. This CDR3 region has 17 residues. In DNA, the CDR3 is TGTGCCAGTAGTTTCCCCGGTAGCCCGAGCTCCTACAATGAGCAGTTCTTC. It specifies CASSFPGSPSSYNEQFF.

Written as DNA, the CDR3 is TGTGCCAGCAGTGAAGCGGGACAGGAGAATTCACCCCTCCACTTT. Translated: CASSEAGQENSPLHF. The chain links TRBV25-1 to TRBJ1-6; 8 bases fit TRBD1. V lost 2 bases and J lost 7; bases outside the gene matches: 4. The CDR3 extends over 15 amino acids. Germline V gene data show CDR1 as MGHDK and CDR2 as SYGVNS.

This clone was picked up one time. The chain joins TRBV28 to TRBJ1-3; D gene ambiguous. Germline-derived CDR1 and CDR2 are MDHEN and SYDVKM. This CDR3 contains 14 residues. The V and J ends lost 3 bases and 0 bases respectively, with 6 bases between them. The CDR3 reads CASSLVSSGNTIYF. In nucleotides, the CDR3 is TGTGCCAGCAGTTTGGTCAGCTCTGGAAACACCATATATTTT.

Of note for this clone: Other DNA sequences of this sample code for an identical CDR3. The CDR3 coding sequence is TGTGCCAGCAGTTTTCGAGGGCCCGGGGAGCTGTTTTTT. It translates to CASSFRGPGELFF. The chain recombines TRBV28 with TRBJ2-2, with D perhaps TRBD2 (5 bases). CDR3 length: 13 amino acids. Trimming cost V 3 bases and J 6 bases, with 8 bases left between them. Germline V CDR1 and CDR2: MDHEN, SYDVKM.

This chain joins TRBV4-1 and TRBJ2-7, with 11 positions matching TRBD1. V lost 4 bases, J lost 3 bases, and 8 bases stayed unmatched. The CDR3 runs to 16 residues. CDR1 is MGHRA, CDR2 YSYEKL, per germline. The CDR3 spells CASSLGVGTGGYEQYF. For the CDR3, the DNA is TGCGCCAGCAGCCTGGGGGTTGGGACAGGGGGCTACGAGCAGTACTTC.

The chain couples TRBV7-3 to TRBJ2-7, with 7 bases identical to TRBD1. The CDR3 loop spans 13 amino acids. The V gene end was trimmed by 5 bases and the J gene end by 6 bases; junction bases not matched to a gene: 7. The germline V gene encodes CDR1 SGHTA and CDR2 FQGTGA. CDR3 region: CASSVGQTREQYF. Here the CDR3 DNA reads TGTGCCAGCAGCGTGGGACAGACGCGCGAGCAGTACTTC.

The rearrangement uses TRBV5-1 and TRBJ2-7; tentatively, D is TRBD2 (5 bases). The CDR3 has 14 amino acids. Germline V gene data show CDR1 as SGHRS and CDR2 as YFSETQ. Trimming cost V 0 bases and J 5 bases, with 12 bases left between them. DNA of the CDR3: TGCGCCAGCAGCTTGGGGGTCGGACTCAACGAGCAGTACTTC. This codes for CASSLGVGLNEQYF.

J is TRBJ2-3 and V is TRBV7-9, with 10 bases fitting TRBD1. V lost 4 bases, J lost 0 bases, and 13 bases stayed unmatched. CDR1 is SEHNR, CDR2 FQNEAQ, per germline (reference sequence). The CDR3 spans 19 residues. For the CDR3, the DNA is TGTGCCAGCAGCTCGAACGGGGACAGGGGACCTTCTAGCACAGATACGCAGTATTTT. This encodes CASSSNGDRGPSSTDTQYF.

As concerns this clone: One end of the junction varies from germline; a read error may be responsible. This sequence joins TRBV6-5 and TRBJ2-5, with TRBD2 matching over 7 bases. The DNA matches TRBJ2-7 better at its end, which makes the J call doubtful. Germline V gene sequence: CDR1 MNHEY, CDR2 SVGAGI. There are 12 residues in the CDR3. CDR3 protein: CASCSGSFEQYF. CDR3 coding DNA: TGTGCCAGCTGTAGCGGGTCCTTCGAGCAGTACTTC.

The V and J genes are TRBV5-6 and TRBJ2-6; 8 bases are a match to TRBD1. V was clipped by 4 bases and J by 2 bases; unmatched bases: 8. Germline assignment: CDR1 SGHDT and CDR2 YYEEEE. The CDR3 length is 17 residues. The CDR3 DNA reads as TGTGCCAGCAGCACCGGGACAGGATATACTGGGGCCAACGTCCTGACTTTC. As protein: CASSTGTGYTGANVLTF. Supplemented by reference TRBV5-6 and TRBJ2-6, the full variable domain reads DAGVTQSPTHLIKTRGQQVTLRCSPKSGHDTVSWYQQALGQGPQFIFQYYEEEERQRGNFPDRFSGHQFPNYSSELNVNALLLGDSALYLCASSTGTGYTGANVLTFGAGSRLTVL.

The chain has TRBV30 and TRBJ1-1, with 7 positions matching TRBD1. The J segment lost 6 bases and the V segment lost 1 base, leaving 2 bases of the junction unmatched. Germline V lookup: CDR1 GTSNPN, CDR2 SVGIG (reference sequence). This CDR3 is 12 amino acids long. CDR3 in amino acids: CAWSGQGPEAFF. In nucleotides, the CDR3 is TGTGCCTGGAGTGGACAGGGCCCTGAAGCTTTCTTT.

This chain connects TRBV10-3 to TRBJ2-3, with D perhaps matching TRBD1 (6 bases). V shed 0 bases and J shed 4 bases, with 11 bases lying between them. Germline lookup yields CDR1 ENHRY and CDR2 SYGVKD. This CDR3 is built from 15 residues. The CDR3: CAISESGQIADTQYF. CDR3 nucleotide sequence: TGTGCCATCAGTGAGTCAGGACAGATAGCAGATACGCAGTATTTT.

This clone occurred a few times. The chain links TRBV19 to TRBJ2-2, with D perhaps matching TRBD1 (6 bases). Germline V CDR1 and CDR2: LNHDA, SQIVND (reference sequence). The CDR3 contains 14 residues. V shed 6 bases and J shed 1 base, with 9 bases lying between them. The CDR3 DNA sequence: TGTGCCAGTAGCCCGACAGGGAACACCGGGGAGCTGTTTTTT. Translating it yields CASSPTGNTGELFF.

This chain's CDR3 is CASIKHSGMGYNEQFF. CDR3 bases: TGTGCCAGCATCAAACATAGCGGGATGGGTTACAATGAGCAGTTCTTC. The gene calls are TRBV6-6 and TRBJ2-1; 8 positions match TRBD2. The junction had 12 bases not matched to a gene; V was cut back by 7 bases and J by 4 bases. Germline-derived CDR1 and CDR2 are MNHNY and SVGAGI (reference sequence). This CDR3 is 16 amino acids long.

This chain joins TRBV4-1 and TRBJ2-3; tentatively, D is TRBD2 (6 bases). CDR1 and CDR2 (germline): MGHRA, YSYEKL. Trimming removed 5 bases at V and 4 bases at J, with 16 bases between. The CDR3 runs 15 residues. CDR3 coding DNA: TGCGCCAGCAGCGGTGGACTATTCAAACCAGATACGCAGTATTTT. Translation: CASSGGLFKPDTQYF.

The chain carries TRBV14 and TRBJ1-2; tentatively, D is TRBD1 (6 bases). The CDR3 totals 14 residues. The germline V gene has CDR1 SGHDN and CDR2 FVKESK. Trimming took 0 bases from V and 3 from J, leaving 8 bases between them. The CDR3 coding sequence is TGTGCCAGCAGCCAAGACAGGGGTTACTATGGCTACACCTTC. Protein: CASSQDRGYYGYTF.

The chain recombines TRBV5-1 with TRBJ2-1, with 7 bases lining up with TRBD2. Per germline, CDR1 SGHRS and CDR2 YFSETQ. This CDR3 spans 16 amino acids. Trimming took 0 bases from V and 7 from J; bases not matched to a gene: 10. CDR3 in DNA: TGCGCCAGCAGCTTGGCCCCTAGCGGAGACTTGAATGAGCAGTTCTTC. It codes for CASSLAPSGDLNEQFF.

The chain has TRBV27 and TRBJ2-7; 7 bases fit TRBD2. The CDR3 is 12 residues long. Germline V gives CDR1 MNHEY, CDR2 SMNVEV (reference sequence). Trimming at V came to 6 bases and at J to 5 bases, leaving 4 bases not matched to a gene. DNA of the CDR3: TGTGCCAGCAGCGGGGGGAGGGACGAGCAGTACTTC. Protein: CASSGGRDEQYF.

This rearrangement joins TRBV7-9 to TRBJ2-1; 10 bases agree with TRBD1. The CDR3 contains 15 residues. Germline loops: CDR1 SEHNR, CDR2 FQNEAQ (reference sequence). The V and J ends lost 6 bases and 5 bases, in that order; junction bases with no gene match: 7. In DNA form, the CDR3 reads TGTGCCAGCAGACCCGACAGGGGGCGAGACAATGAGCAGTTCTTC. This encodes CASRPDRGRDNEQFF. Drawing the rest from reference TRBV7-9 and TRBJ2-1, the complete variable domain is DTGVSQNPRHKITKRGQNVTFRCDPISEHNRLYWYRQTLGQGPEFLTYFQNEAQLEKSRLLSDRFSAERPKGSFSTLEIQRTEQGDSAMYLCASRPDRGRDNEQFFGPGTRLTVL.

The rearrangement joins TRBV19 to TRBJ1-5; TRBD1 matches at 8 bases. V lost 7 bases, J lost 4 bases, and 6 bases stayed unmatched. The germline gives CDR1 LNHDA, CDR2 SQIVND (reference sequence). The CDR3 runs to 14 residues. Here the CDR3 DNA reads TGTGCCAGTAACCCACAGGGGGTGAATCAGCCCCAGCATTTT. Its translation is CASNPQGVNQPQHF. The complete variable domain, with remaining parts taken from reference TRBV19 and TRBJ1-5, reads DGGITQSPKYLFRKEGQNVTLSCEQNLNHDAMYWYRQDPGQGLRLIYYSQIVNDFQKGDIAEGYSVSREKKESFPLTVTSAQKNPTAFYLCASNPQGVNQPQHFGDGTRLSIL.

The rearrangement uses TRBV9 and TRBJ1-5; TRBD1 matches 7 bases. This CDR3 spans 15 amino acids. V was pared by 4 bases and J by 1 base, with 5 bases of the junction left unmatched. The germline CDR1 and CDR2 sequences are SGDLS and YYNGEE. The chain's CDR3 is CASSPGGLSNQPQHF. In nucleotides, the CDR3 is TGTGCCAGCAGCCCAGGGGGTTTGAGCAATCAGCCCCAGCATTTT.

This chain links TRBV5-4 with TRBJ2-3, with 8 bases that match TRBD1. This CDR3 comprises 12 residues. Per germline, CDR1 SGHNT and CDR2 YYREEE (reference sequence). V shed 4 bases, J shed 9 bases, and the junction held 4 bases outside the gene matches. Written as DNA, the CDR3 is TGTGCCAGCAGCATGGGGACAGGCACGCAGTATTTT. Translated, it gives CASSMGTGTQYF. Variable domain in full (rest from reference TRBV5-4 and TRBJ2-3): ETGVTQSPTHLIKTRGQQVTLRCSSQSGHNTVSWYQQALGQGPQFIFQYYREEENGRGNFPPRFSGLQFPNYSSELNVNALELDDSALYLCASSMGTGTQYFGPGTRLTVL.

This clone was seen only once. The chain has TRBV27 and TRBJ1-5; TRBD1 aligns across 7 bases. Looked up from germline, CDR1 is MNHEY and CDR2 is SMNVEV (reference sequence). The length of the CDR3 is 15 residues. The V segment lost 5 bases and the J segment 0 bases; nucleotides outside the gene matches: 4. The CDR3 DNA follows: TGTGCCAGCAGTATAAGGGGGCTTAGCAATCAGCCCCAGCATTTT. Its protein is CASSIRGLSNQPQHF.

This clone appeared a few times. This chain links TRBV2 with TRBJ2-7, with 9 bases identical to TRBD1. Germline V gene sequence: CDR1 SNHLY, CDR2 FYNNEI. The V segment lost 4 bases and the J segment 3 bases; nucleotides outside the gene matches: 10. The CDR3 is made up of 16 amino acids. The chain's CDR3 is CASSGRRDRAGYEQYF. In DNA, the CDR3 is TGTGCCAGCAGTGGACGCCGGGACAGGGCGGGCTACGAGCAGTACTTC.

The chain has TRBV19 and TRBJ1-1; D not certain. Trimming stripped 9 bases from V and 1 base from J, with 6 bases between. The CDR3 contains 11 residues. Per germline, CDR1 LNHDA and CDR2 SQIVND (reference sequence). Here the CDR3 reads CASRGNTEAFF. The CDR3, as DNA: TGTGCCAGCCGGGGGAACACTGAAGCTTTCTTT.

In nucleotides, the CDR3 is TGTGCCTGGAGTGTACACGACAATGAGCAGTTCTTC. Its translation is CAWSVHDNEQFF. This rearrangement joins TRBV30 to TRBJ2-1; the D is unclear. The V end lost 0 bases, the J end lost 5 bases, and 5 bases lay between the germline ends. The V gene's germline CDR1 is GTSNPN and CDR2 SVGIG (reference sequence). CDR3 size: 12 residues.